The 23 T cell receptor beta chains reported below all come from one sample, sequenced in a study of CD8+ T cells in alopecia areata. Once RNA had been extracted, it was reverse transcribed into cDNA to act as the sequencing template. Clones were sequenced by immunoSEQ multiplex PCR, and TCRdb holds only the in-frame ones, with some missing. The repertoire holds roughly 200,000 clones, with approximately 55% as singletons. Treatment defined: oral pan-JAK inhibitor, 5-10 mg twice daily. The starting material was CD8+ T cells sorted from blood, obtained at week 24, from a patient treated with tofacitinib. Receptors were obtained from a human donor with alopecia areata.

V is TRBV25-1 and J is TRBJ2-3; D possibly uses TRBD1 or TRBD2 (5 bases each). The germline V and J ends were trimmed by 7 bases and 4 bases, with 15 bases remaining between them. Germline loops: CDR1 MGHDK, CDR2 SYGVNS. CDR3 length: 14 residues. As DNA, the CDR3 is TGTGCCAGCATCTCGGGGACCGTGCCAGATACGCAGTATTTT. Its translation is CASISGTVPDTQYF.

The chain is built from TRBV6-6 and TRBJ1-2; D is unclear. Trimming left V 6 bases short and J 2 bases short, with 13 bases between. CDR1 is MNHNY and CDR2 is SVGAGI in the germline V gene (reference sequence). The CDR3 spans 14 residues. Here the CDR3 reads CASSFERSNYGYTF. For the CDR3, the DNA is TGTGCCAGCAGCTTCGAGAGGTCAAACTATGGCTACACCTTC.

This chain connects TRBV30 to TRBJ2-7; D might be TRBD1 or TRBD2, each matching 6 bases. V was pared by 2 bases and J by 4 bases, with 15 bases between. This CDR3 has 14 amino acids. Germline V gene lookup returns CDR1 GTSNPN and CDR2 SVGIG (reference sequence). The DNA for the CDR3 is TGTGCCTGGAGTTGGGGGGCCGGATCATACGAGCAGTACTTC. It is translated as CAWSWGAGSYEQYF.

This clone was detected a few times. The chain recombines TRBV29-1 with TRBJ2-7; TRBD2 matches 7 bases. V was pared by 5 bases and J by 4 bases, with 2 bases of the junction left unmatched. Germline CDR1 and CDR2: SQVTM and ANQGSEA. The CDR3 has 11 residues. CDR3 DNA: TGCAGCGTTACGGGGGGATACGAGCAGTACTTC. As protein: CSVTGGYEQYF.

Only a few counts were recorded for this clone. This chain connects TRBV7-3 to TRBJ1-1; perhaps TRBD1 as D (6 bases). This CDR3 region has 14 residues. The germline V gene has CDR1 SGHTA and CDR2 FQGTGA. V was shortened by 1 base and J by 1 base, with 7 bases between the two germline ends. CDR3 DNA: TGTGCCAGCAGCTTAAAGGGGGAGAACACTGAAGCTTTCTTT. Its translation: CASSLKGENTEAFF.

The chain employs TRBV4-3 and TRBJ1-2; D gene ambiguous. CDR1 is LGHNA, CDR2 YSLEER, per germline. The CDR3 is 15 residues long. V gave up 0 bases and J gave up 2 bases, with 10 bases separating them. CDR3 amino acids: CASSQDSRPNYGYTF. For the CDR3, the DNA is TGCGCCAGCAGCCAAGATTCACGGCCGAACTATGGCTACACCTTC.

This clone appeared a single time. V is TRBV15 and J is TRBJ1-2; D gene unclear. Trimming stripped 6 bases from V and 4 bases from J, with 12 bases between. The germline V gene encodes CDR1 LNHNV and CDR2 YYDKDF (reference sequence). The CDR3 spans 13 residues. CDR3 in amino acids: CATSLVEGYGYTF. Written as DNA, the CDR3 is TGTGCCACCAGTTTAGTTGAGGGCTATGGCTACACCTTC.

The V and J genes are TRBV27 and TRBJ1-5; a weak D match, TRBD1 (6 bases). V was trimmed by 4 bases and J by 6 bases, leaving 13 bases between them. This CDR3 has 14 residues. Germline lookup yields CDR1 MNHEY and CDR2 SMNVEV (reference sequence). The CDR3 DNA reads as TGTGCCAGCAGTTCACAGGGAAGGGGTCAGCCCCAGCATTTT. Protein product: CASSSQGRGQPQHF.

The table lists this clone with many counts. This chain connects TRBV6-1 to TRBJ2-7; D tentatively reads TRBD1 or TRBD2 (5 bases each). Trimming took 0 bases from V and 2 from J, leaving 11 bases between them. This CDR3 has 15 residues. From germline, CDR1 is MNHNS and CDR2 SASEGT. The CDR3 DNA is TGTGCCAGCAGTGAAGCCGGACACGGGGCCTACGAGCAGTACTTC. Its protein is CASSEAGHGAYEQYF.

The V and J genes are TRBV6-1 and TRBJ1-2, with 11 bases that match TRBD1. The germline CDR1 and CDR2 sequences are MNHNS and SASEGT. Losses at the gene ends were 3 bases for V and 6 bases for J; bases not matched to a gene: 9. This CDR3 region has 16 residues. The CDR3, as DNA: TGTGCCAGCAGTGAGGCCGGGACAGGGGGTCACAATGGCTACACCTTC. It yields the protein CASSEAGTGGHNGYTF.

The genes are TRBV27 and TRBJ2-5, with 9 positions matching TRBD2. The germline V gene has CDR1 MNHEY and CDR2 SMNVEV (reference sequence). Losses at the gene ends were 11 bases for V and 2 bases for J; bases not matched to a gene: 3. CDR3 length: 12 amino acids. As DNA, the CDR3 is TGTGCCTCGGCGGGGGGGCAAGAGACCCAGTACTTC. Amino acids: CASAGGQETQYF.

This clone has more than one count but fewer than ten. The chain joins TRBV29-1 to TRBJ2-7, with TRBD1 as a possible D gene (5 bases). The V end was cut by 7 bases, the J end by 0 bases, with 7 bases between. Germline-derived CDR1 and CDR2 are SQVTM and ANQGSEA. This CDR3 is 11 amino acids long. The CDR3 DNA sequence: TGCAGCGCAGGGAACTCCTACGAGCAGTACTTC. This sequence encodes CSAGNSYEQYF.

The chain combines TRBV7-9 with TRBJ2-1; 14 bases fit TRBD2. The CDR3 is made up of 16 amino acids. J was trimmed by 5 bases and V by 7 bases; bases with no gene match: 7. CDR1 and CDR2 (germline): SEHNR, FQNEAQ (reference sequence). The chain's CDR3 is CASINSGLAGDNEQFF. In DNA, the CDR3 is TGTGCCAGCATCAACTCGGGACTAGCGGGGGACAATGAGCAGTTCTTC. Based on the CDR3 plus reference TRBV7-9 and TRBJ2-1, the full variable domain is DTGVSQNPRHKITKRGQNVTFRCDPISEHNRLYWYRQTLGQGPEFLTYFQNEAQLEKSRLLSDRFSAERPKGSFSTLEIQRTEQGDSAMYLCASINSGLAGDNEQFFGPGTRLTVL.

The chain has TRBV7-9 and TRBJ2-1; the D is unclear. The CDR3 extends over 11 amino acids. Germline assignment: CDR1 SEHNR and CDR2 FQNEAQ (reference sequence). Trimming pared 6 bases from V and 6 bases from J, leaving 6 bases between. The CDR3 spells CASSMSNEQFF. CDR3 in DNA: TGTGCCAGCAGTATGTCCAATGAGCAGTTCTTC.

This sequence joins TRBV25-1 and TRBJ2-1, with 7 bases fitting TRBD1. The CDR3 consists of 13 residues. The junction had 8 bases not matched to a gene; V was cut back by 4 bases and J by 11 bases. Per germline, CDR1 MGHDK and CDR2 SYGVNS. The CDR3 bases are TGTGCCAGCAGTGGGGGACAGCTGAGTAAGCAGTTCTTC. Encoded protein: CASSGGQLSKQFF.

The CDR3 sequence is CASSLLGGTNNSPLHF. The CDR3, as DNA: TGTGCCAGCAGTTTATTGGGGGGAACTAATAATTCACCCCTCCACTTT. The chain joins TRBV27 to TRBJ1-6, with D tentatively TRBD1 (5 bases). The CDR3 has 16 residues. The germline V and J ends were trimmed by 1 base and 5 bases, with 12 bases remaining between them. CDR1 and CDR2 from the germline V gene are MNHEY and SMNVEV (reference sequence).

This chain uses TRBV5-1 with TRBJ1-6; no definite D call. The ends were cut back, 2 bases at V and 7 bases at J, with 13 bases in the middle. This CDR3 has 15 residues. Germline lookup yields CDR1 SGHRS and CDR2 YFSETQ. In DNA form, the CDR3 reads TGCGCCAGCAGCTTAACACCGGATGAGAATTCACCCCTCCACTTT. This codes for CASSLTPDENSPLHF.

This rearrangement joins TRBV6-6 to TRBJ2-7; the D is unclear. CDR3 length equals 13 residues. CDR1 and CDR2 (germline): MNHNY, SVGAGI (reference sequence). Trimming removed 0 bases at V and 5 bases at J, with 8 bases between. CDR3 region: CASSYSAVNEQYF. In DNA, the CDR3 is TGTGCCAGCAGTTACTCAGCAGTAAACGAGCAGTACTTC.

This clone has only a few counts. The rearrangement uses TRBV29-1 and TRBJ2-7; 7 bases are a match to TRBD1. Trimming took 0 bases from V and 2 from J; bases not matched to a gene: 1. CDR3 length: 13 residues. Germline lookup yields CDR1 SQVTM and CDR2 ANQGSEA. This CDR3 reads CSVEEQGAYEQYF. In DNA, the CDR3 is TGCAGCGTTGAAGAGCAGGGGGCCTACGAGCAGTACTTC.

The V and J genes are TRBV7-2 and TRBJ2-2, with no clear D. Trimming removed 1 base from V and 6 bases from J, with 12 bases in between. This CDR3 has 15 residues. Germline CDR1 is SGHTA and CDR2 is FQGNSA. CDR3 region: CASSLEWIGPGELFF. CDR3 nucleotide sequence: TGTGCCAGCAGCTTAGAATGGATCGGGCCCGGGGAGCTGTTTTTT.

CDR3 sequence: CASSGTGYNEQFF. The CDR3, as DNA: TGCGCCAGCAGCGGAACAGGATACAATGAGCAGTTCTTC. V usage is TRBV5-1 and J usage is TRBJ2-1, with TRBD1 as a possible D gene (5 bases). Between the trimmed V and J ends, which lost 4 bases and 4 bases, there was a span of 9 bases. Germline assignment: CDR1 SGHRS and CDR2 YFSETQ. The CDR3 sequence is 13 residues long.

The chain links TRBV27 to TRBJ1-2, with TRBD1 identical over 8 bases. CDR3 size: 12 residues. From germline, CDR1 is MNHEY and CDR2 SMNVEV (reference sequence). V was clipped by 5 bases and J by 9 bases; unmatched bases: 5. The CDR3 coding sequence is TGTGCCAGCAGTACCGGACAGGGTAGCTACACCTTC. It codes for CASSTGQGSYTF.

The CDR3 loop reads CASSLSGSPGINEQFF. In nucleotides, the CDR3 is TGTGCCAGCAGTCTTAGCGGCTCTCCGGGCATCAATGAGCAGTTCTTC. The chain uses TRBV6-6 and TRBJ2-1; D is possibly TRBD2 (6 bases). Germline V lookup: CDR1 MNHNY, CDR2 SVGAGI (reference sequence). This CDR3 contains 16 residues. The V end was cut by 5 bases, the J end by 6 bases, with 20 bases between.